A selection of T cell receptor beta chains follows, all from one sample in a study of T cell responses to AZD1222 COVID-19 vaccine. The assay was immunoSEQ multiplex PCR, and TCRdb's table has in-frame clones only and misses some. The sample contains about 200,000 clones, around 94% of which appear only once. The material sequenced was peripheral blood, taken 28 days after the second dose of the MenACWY control vaccine. These TCRs come from an adult who received the MenACWY meningococcal vaccine as a control. Both conserved end residues are part of each CDR3. The order of the fields is J gene, V gene, D gene, clone size, CDR3 DNA, CDR3 protein. D genes are given only for firm matches. Rows give clone size only sometimes, using once, few, many, or a class for an expanded clone.

j_gene: TRBJ2-1
v_gene: TRBV3-1/TRBV3-2
d_gene: .
abundance: .
CDR3nt: TGTGCCAGCAGCCAAGTGCCTCCTTCGGATGAGCAGTTCTTC
CDR3aa: CASSQVPPSDEQFF

j_gene: TRBJ1-5
v_gene: TRBV9
d_gene: .
abundance: .
CDR3nt: TGTGCCAGCAGCCCTGGTGGGAGGGGCAATCAGCCCCAGCATTTT
CDR3aa: CASSPGGRGNQPQHF

j_gene: TRBJ2-7
v_gene: TRBV18
d_gene: TRBD1
abundance: .
CDR3nt: TGTGCCAGCTCACCAACCGGGACAGTGAACTACGAGCAGTACTTC
CDR3aa: CASSPTGTVNYEQYF

j_gene: TRBJ1-5
v_gene: TRBV13
d_gene: TRBD1
abundance: .
CDR3nt: TGTGCCAGCAGCACGACAGGGCGTCAGCCCCAGCATTTT
CDR3aa: CASSTTGRQPQHF

j_gene: TRBJ2-1
v_gene: TRBV3-1/TRBV3-2
d_gene: TRBD2
abundance: .
CDR3nt: TGTGCCAGCAGCCCGGGCGGCGGGAGAGGGACCTACAATGAGCAGTTCTTC
CDR3aa: CASSPGGGRGTYNEQFF

j_gene: TRBJ2-1
v_gene: TRBV20-1
d_gene: TRBD2
abundance: .
CDR3nt: TGCAGTGCTAGTGGACTAGTGGTATCCTACAATGAGCAGTTCTTC
CDR3aa: CSASGLVVSYNEQFF

j_gene: TRBJ1-2
v_gene: TRBV5-1
d_gene: .
abundance: .
CDR3nt: TGCGCCAGCAGCCCGCAGGCGAGCTATGGCTACACCTTC
CDR3aa: CASSPQASYGYTF

j_gene: TRBJ1-1
v_gene: TRBV24-1
d_gene: .
abundance: .
CDR3nt: TGTGCCACCAGTCCGGGGGTCGAGGCTGAAGCTTTCTTT
CDR3aa: CATSPGVEAEAFF

j_gene: TRBJ2-3
v_gene: TRBV21-1
d_gene: .
abundance: .
CDR3nt: TGTGCCAGCAGCAAAGTAGGGCCGGATTCGGGGGCGGGAGTGAAAGATACGCAGTATTTT
CDR3aa: CASSKVGPDSGAGVKDTQYF

j_gene: TRBJ2-1
v_gene: TRBV28
d_gene: TRBD1
abundance: .
CDR3nt: TGTGCCAGCAGCCCCGGGACAGGGGAGTACAATGAGCAGTTCTTC
CDR3aa: CASSPGTGEYNEQFF

j_gene: TRBJ2-5
v_gene: TRBV15
d_gene: TRBD2
abundance: few
CDR3nt: TGTGCCACCAGCTCCCGGGCGGATAGCGGGAGGCTTCAAGAGACCCAGTACTTC
CDR3aa: CATSSRADSGRLQETQYF

j_gene: TRBJ1-2
v_gene: TRBV7-2
d_gene: .
abundance: .
CDR3nt: TGTGCCAGCAGCTTAGAAAGGGCAGCCTATGGCTACACCTTC
CDR3aa: CASSLERAAYGYTF

j_gene: TRBJ1-2
v_gene: TRBV11-1
d_gene: TRBD1
abundance: .
CDR3nt: TGTGCCAGCAGCTTGACGGGACAGGGAATCGATGGCTACACCTTC
CDR3aa: CASSLTGQGIDGYTF

j_gene: TRBJ2-7
v_gene: TRBV6-1
d_gene: TRBD2
abundance: .
CDR3nt: TGTGCCAGCAGTGACGGCGGGAGTTGGTACGAGCAGTACTTC
CDR3aa: CASSDGGSWYEQYF

j_gene: TRBJ1-1
v_gene: TRBV10-1
d_gene: TRBD1
abundance: once
CDR3nt: TGCGCCAGCGCAGGGGGCTTGGGCACTGAAGCTTTCTTT
CDR3aa: CASAGGLGTEAFF

j_gene: TRBJ2-4
v_gene: TRBV27
d_gene: .
abundance: .
CDR3nt: TGTGCCAGCAGTTTAACCCAGGGTAGGGGAAACATTCAGTACTTC
CDR3aa: CASSLTQGRGNIQYF

j_gene: TRBJ2-7
v_gene: TRBV2
d_gene: .
abundance: .
CDR3nt: TGTGCCACCATACCGGGGACACTCTCCTACGAGCAGTACTTC
CDR3aa: CATIPGTLSYEQYF

j_gene: TRBJ2-1
v_gene: TRBV28
d_gene: .
abundance: once
CDR3nt: TGTGCCAGCAGTTTATCGGTAAATGAGCAGTTCTTC
CDR3aa: CASSLSVNEQFF

j_gene: TRBJ1-5
v_gene: TRBV19
d_gene: TRBD1
abundance: .
CDR3nt: TGTGCCAGTAAAGCCTACCAGGGGGTCAATCAGCCCCAGCATTTT
CDR3aa: CASKAYQGVNQPQHF

j_gene: TRBJ2-1
v_gene: TRBV7-2
d_gene: TRBD2
abundance: .
CDR3nt: TGTGCCAGCAGCACAAGACTAGCGGGTGCCTACAATGAGCAGTTCTTC
CDR3aa: CASSTRLAGAYNEQFF

j_gene: TRBJ1-1
v_gene: TRBV5-6
d_gene: TRBD1
abundance: .
CDR3nt: TGTGCCAGCAGTTTAGGGACAGCTGGAACGGCTGAAGCTTTCTTT
CDR3aa: CASSLGTAGTAEAFF

j_gene: TRBJ1-1
v_gene: TRBV3-1/TRBV3-2
d_gene: .
abundance: .
CDR3nt: TGTGCCAGCAGCCGCGACGCTACCGGGGACACTGAAGCTTTCTTT
CDR3aa: CASSRDATGDTEAFF

j_gene: TRBJ2-3
v_gene: TRBV4-3
d_gene: TRBD2
abundance: once
CDR3nt: TGCGCCAGCAGCCCCCCAGGGCGGGAGGGGGCAGATACGCAGTATTTT
CDR3aa: CASSPPGREGADTQYF

j_gene: TRBJ2-7
v_gene: TRBV28
d_gene: .
abundance: .
CDR3nt: TGTGCCAGCAGATCGAGCGGAAATTACGAGCAGTACTTC
CDR3aa: CASRSSGNYEQYF

j_gene: TRBJ1-1
v_gene: TRBV3-1/TRBV3-2
d_gene: .
abundance: .
CDR3nt: TGTGCCAGCAGCCAAGATTTTGTATCAGAGAACACTGAAGCTTTCTTT
CDR3aa: CASSQDFVSENTEAFF

j_gene: TRBJ1-5
v_gene: TRBV28
d_gene: .
abundance: .
CDR3nt: TGTGCCAGCAGGATCCGGGACGTACCTAATCAGCCCCAGCATTTT
CDR3aa: CASRIRDVPNQPQHF

j_gene: TRBJ2-7
v_gene: TRBV18
d_gene: TRBD1
abundance: once
CDR3nt: TGTGCCAGCTCACCACCGGGCAGGGGGCCTAAGTACGAGCAGTACTTC
CDR3aa: CASSPPGRGPKYEQYF

j_gene: TRBJ2-2
v_gene: TRBV27
d_gene: .
abundance: .
CDR3nt: TGTGCCAGCAGAATCACAGGGAACACCGGGGAGCTGTTTTTT
CDR3aa: CASRITGNTGELFF

j_gene: TRBJ2-1
v_gene: TRBV9
d_gene: TRBD2
abundance: .
CDR3nt: TGTGCCAGCAGCGTAGCGGGAGGGCCCTACAATGAGCAGTTCTTC
CDR3aa: CASSVAGGPYNEQFF

j_gene: TRBJ1-2
v_gene: TRBV6-5
d_gene: TRBD1
abundance: .
CDR3nt: TGTGCCAGCAGGATCAGGGGGCGGGATGGCTACACCTTC
CDR3aa: CASRIRGRDGYTF

j_gene: TRBJ2-7
v_gene: TRBV28
d_gene: TRBD2
abundance: .
CDR3nt: TGTGCCACCCTAGCTAGCGGGAGGGCCTACGAGCAGTACTTC
CDR3aa: CATLASGRAYEQYF

j_gene: TRBJ1-5
v_gene: TRBV19
d_gene: TRBD1
abundance: .
CDR3nt: TGTGCCAGTTGGGACAGCCCTAGCAATCAGCCCCAGCATTTT
CDR3aa: CASWDSPSNQPQHF